This T cell receptor (beta chain) was obtained from a study of response to subunit inactivated influenza vaccine. TCRdb analysed the RT-PCR reads with MiXCR anew, one entry per CDR3 protein. The data show 500,000 to 700,000 distinct CDR3 sequences, roughly a quarter seen once. Germline V lookup: CDR1 DFQATT, CDR2 SNEGSKA (reference sequence). This CDR3 contains 14 residues. The V and J ends lost 6 bases and 3 bases respectively, with 14 bases between them. The same sample was also studied in work on T cells expressing NK-cell markers. That investigation notes: Generation of TCR beta cDNA was performed by 5'RACE template switching incorporating UMIs. Sorted CD3+CD56+NKG2C+, CD3+CD56+NKG2C- and CD3+CD56-NKG2C+ T-cell subsets were beta-chain profiled. Serological testing identified seven of the eight sequenced donors as HCMV-seropositive and one as seronegative. The dominant NKG2C+ clonotypes represented 1.0-7.0% of CD8+ T cells in over 5 donors. Clarity on HCMV specificity was lacking for the expanded NKG2C+ T cell clones.

Sequences were derived from CD4+ T cells sorted from PBMCs, sampled 11 to 12 days after vaccination. This receptor was identified in a man in his fifties or sixties who received an inactivated influenza vaccine. The chain carries TRBV20-1 and TRBJ1-4; tentative D call: TRBD1 (5 bases). The CDR3 sequence: CSAIYPGPNEKLFF. CDR3 DNA: TGCAGTGCCATCTATCCGGGGCCTAATGAAAAACTGTTTTTT.